Listed here are 11 T cell receptor beta chains from one sample, sequenced in a study of cytomegalovirus exposure and HLA in healthy donors (dated by TCRdb to about 2017). The library was obtained by the immunoSEQ multiplex PCR assay. The table was pulled from immuneACCESS by TCRdb, which kept in-frame rearrangements only. Such tables lose some clones; where checked, under half of the loss comes from unresolved V genes, and the rest has no known cause. This sample has approximately 57,000 clones in its table, and 85% to 95% of those were observed once. The ten largest clones take up around 5.8% of the sample. The specimen sequenced was PBMCs. These receptors were taken from a woman aged 18-30 years in good health and CMV-seronegative.

V is TRBV7-9 and J is TRBJ1-1; 8 bases are a match to TRBD1. V lost 5 bases to trimming and J lost 10 bases; unmatched junction nucleotides: 12. Germline V gene sequence: CDR1 SEHNR, CDR2 FQNEAQ (reference sequence). The CDR3 has 14 residues. In nucleotides, the CDR3 is TGTGCCAGCAGCCACGGACAGGGCTTAGTACGAGCTTTCTTT. This codes for CASSHGQGLVRAFF.

V gene TRBV6-6 combines with J gene TRBJ1-5; TRBD1 is a possible D gene (6 bases). CDR1 MNHNY and CDR2 SVGAGI come from the germline V gene (reference sequence). The CDR3 extends over 14 amino acids. Trimming stripped 0 bases from V and 5 bases from J, with 8 bases between. DNA for the CDR3: TGTGCCAGCAGTTACTCGGGGGCTGATCAGCCCCAGCATTTT. Its translation is CASSYSGADQPQHF.

There are a few counts of this clone. The genes are TRBV2 and TRBJ1-2; D gene uncertain. V lost 7 bases and J lost 6, with 15 bases in between. Germline loops: CDR1 SNHLY, CDR2 FYNNEI. This CDR3 region has 13 residues. The CDR3 nucleotides are TGTGCCAGCATACGGGGTTGGGTGGATGGCTACACCTTC. It specifies CASIRGWVDGYTF.

The rearrangement uses TRBV11-3 and TRBJ2-1; 11 bases line up with TRBD2. CDR1 and CDR2 (germline): SGHNT, YENEEA. V shed 5 bases, J shed 5 bases, and the junction held 5 bases outside the gene matches. This CDR3 spans 15 amino acids. CDR3 amino acids: CASSPRLAGNNEQFF. In DNA form, the CDR3 reads TGTGCCAGCAGCCCGCGACTAGCGGGAAACAATGAGCAGTTCTTC.

CDR3 amino acids: CASRGEGTGNTIYF. CDR3 DNA: TGTGCCAGCAGAGGGGAAGGGACTGGAAACACCATATATTTT. This chain connects TRBV6-6 to TRBJ1-3; tentatively, D is TRBD1 (5 bases). This CDR3 has 14 amino acids. V gave up 6 bases and J gave up 2 bases, with 11 bases separating them. In germline, CDR1 is MNHNY, CDR2 SVGAGI (reference sequence).

This clone was seen a few times. The chain combines TRBV6-1 with TRBJ1-1; a possible D gene is TRBD1 (6 bases). Germline lookup yields CDR1 MNHNS and CDR2 SASEGT. V lost 2 bases to trimming and J lost 2 bases, with 9 bases between them. The CDR3 has 14 residues. CDR3 protein: CASSETGYNTEAFF. For the CDR3, the DNA is TGTGCCAGCAGTGAAACAGGGTATAACACTGAAGCTTTCTTT.

V is TRBV13 and J is TRBJ1-2, with unresolved D. The V gene lost 1 base and the J gene lost 2 bases, with 8 bases spanning the gap. The germline V gene has CDR1 PRHDT and CDR2 FYEKMQ (reference sequence). The CDR3 is 14 residues long. The DNA of the CDR3 is TGTGCCAGCAGCTTAGCCCAACAGAACTATGGCTACACCTTC. It codes for CASSLAQQNYGYTF.

The J gene is TRBJ1-2, the V gene TRBV2; D perhaps matches TRBD1 (5 bases). Trimming left V 6 bases short and J 6 bases short, with 14 bases between. This CDR3 is 13 amino acids long. Germline V gene sequence: CDR1 SNHLY, CDR2 FYNNEI. The CDR3 nucleotides are TGTGCCAGCAGGGAGCCAGGGTGGGATGGCTACACCTTC. Protein sequence: CASREPGWDGYTF. Using reference TRBV2 and TRBJ1-2 for the parts outside the CDR3, the full variable domain is EPEVTQTPSHQVTQMGQEVILRCVPISNHLYFYWYRQILGQKVEFLVSFYNNEISEKSEIFDDQFSVERPDGSNFTLKIRSTKLEDSAMYFCASREPGWDGYTFGSGTRLTVV.

The chain recombines TRBV10-3 with TRBJ1-2, with D perhaps matching TRBD1 (6 bases). V dropped 5 bases and J dropped 0 bases, with 16 bases sitting between them. The CDR3 covers 16 residues. From germline, CDR1 is ENHRY and CDR2 SYGVKD. This CDR3 reads CAISTFSGHPNYGYTF. CDR3 bases: TGTGCCATCAGTACTTTTTCGGGACACCCTAACTATGGCTACACCTTC.

The chain carries TRBV2 and TRBJ1-5, with TRBD1 matching 7 bases. The germline V gene encodes CDR1 SNHLY and CDR2 FYNNEI. The trim removed 5 bases at V and 6 bases at J, leaving 22 bases unmatched. The CDR3 sequence is 19 residues long. This CDR3 reads CASSQTPRTGAPLIQPQHF. Written as DNA, the CDR3 is TGTGCCAGCAGTCAAACCCCCCGAACAGGGGCCCCGCTGATTCAGCCCCAGCATTTT.

J is TRBJ2-3 and V is TRBV5-6; a possible D gene is TRBD2 (5 bases). This CDR3 comprises 16 residues. In germline, CDR1 is SGHDT, CDR2 YYEEEE. Trimming removed 4 bases at V and 2 bases at J, with 17 bases between. The DNA of the CDR3 is TGTGCCAGCAGCCCGGGGTACCTAGGACCCACAGATACGCAGTATTTT. Encoded protein: CASSPGYLGPTDTQYF.